The sequence of this T cell receptor (beta chain) was determined in a study of T cell changes during pregnancy in multiple sclerosis. The CDR3 totals 14 residues. Looked up from germline, CDR1 is SNHLY and CDR2 is FYNNEI. V shed 6 bases and J shed 4 bases, with 12 bases lying between them. Sequencing was performed with immunoSEQ multiplex PCR; in TCRdb, only in-frame clones are kept and a portion is missing. The sample records about 93,000 clones, about nine tenths being singletons. This clone was counted once. This sequence originates from a female donor in good health, enrolled as a control in a pregnancy study. V usage is TRBV2 and J usage is TRBJ1-4, with D perhaps TRBD1 (6 bases). The input for sequencing was peripheral blood, taken after pregnancy. The CDR3 sequence: CASSPDRINEKLFF. CDR3 nucleotide sequence: TGTGCCAGCAGCCCCGACAGGATTAATGAAAAACTGTTTTTT.